This T cell receptor (beta chain) was documented in a study of T cells after posttransplantation cyclophosphamide. Study observations and caveats: Recipient CMV seropositivity and CMV reactivation strongly tracked TRB clonality. Later post-transplant blood repertoires were often dominated by donor CD8+ memory clones.

The naive gate required viable CD3+CD4+ or CD3+CD8+ cells with CCR7+CD45RA+CD45RO-CD95-CD27+CD28+ phenotype. Concerning this clone itself: Its antigen is unidentified.

Assay used: immunoSEQ multiplex PCR; TCRdb lists only in-frame clones, some missing. The sample has about 9,100 clones; roughly 98% are singletons. V shed 4 bases and J 4 bases; nucleotides not matched to a gene: 5. Germline CDR1 reads SGDLS; CDR2 reads YYNGEE. The CDR3 covers 15 residues. The sequence was collected from a man over 45 in good health, CMV-negative, and a related stem cell transplant donor. Source material: naive CD8+ T cells sorted from PBMCs. J is TRBJ2-1 and V is TRBV9; TRBD1 agrees at 10 bases. Here the CDR3 DNA reads TGTGCCAGCAGCCCAAGGACAGGGGGGTACAATGAGCAGTTCTTC. It is translated as CASSPRTGGYNEQFF.